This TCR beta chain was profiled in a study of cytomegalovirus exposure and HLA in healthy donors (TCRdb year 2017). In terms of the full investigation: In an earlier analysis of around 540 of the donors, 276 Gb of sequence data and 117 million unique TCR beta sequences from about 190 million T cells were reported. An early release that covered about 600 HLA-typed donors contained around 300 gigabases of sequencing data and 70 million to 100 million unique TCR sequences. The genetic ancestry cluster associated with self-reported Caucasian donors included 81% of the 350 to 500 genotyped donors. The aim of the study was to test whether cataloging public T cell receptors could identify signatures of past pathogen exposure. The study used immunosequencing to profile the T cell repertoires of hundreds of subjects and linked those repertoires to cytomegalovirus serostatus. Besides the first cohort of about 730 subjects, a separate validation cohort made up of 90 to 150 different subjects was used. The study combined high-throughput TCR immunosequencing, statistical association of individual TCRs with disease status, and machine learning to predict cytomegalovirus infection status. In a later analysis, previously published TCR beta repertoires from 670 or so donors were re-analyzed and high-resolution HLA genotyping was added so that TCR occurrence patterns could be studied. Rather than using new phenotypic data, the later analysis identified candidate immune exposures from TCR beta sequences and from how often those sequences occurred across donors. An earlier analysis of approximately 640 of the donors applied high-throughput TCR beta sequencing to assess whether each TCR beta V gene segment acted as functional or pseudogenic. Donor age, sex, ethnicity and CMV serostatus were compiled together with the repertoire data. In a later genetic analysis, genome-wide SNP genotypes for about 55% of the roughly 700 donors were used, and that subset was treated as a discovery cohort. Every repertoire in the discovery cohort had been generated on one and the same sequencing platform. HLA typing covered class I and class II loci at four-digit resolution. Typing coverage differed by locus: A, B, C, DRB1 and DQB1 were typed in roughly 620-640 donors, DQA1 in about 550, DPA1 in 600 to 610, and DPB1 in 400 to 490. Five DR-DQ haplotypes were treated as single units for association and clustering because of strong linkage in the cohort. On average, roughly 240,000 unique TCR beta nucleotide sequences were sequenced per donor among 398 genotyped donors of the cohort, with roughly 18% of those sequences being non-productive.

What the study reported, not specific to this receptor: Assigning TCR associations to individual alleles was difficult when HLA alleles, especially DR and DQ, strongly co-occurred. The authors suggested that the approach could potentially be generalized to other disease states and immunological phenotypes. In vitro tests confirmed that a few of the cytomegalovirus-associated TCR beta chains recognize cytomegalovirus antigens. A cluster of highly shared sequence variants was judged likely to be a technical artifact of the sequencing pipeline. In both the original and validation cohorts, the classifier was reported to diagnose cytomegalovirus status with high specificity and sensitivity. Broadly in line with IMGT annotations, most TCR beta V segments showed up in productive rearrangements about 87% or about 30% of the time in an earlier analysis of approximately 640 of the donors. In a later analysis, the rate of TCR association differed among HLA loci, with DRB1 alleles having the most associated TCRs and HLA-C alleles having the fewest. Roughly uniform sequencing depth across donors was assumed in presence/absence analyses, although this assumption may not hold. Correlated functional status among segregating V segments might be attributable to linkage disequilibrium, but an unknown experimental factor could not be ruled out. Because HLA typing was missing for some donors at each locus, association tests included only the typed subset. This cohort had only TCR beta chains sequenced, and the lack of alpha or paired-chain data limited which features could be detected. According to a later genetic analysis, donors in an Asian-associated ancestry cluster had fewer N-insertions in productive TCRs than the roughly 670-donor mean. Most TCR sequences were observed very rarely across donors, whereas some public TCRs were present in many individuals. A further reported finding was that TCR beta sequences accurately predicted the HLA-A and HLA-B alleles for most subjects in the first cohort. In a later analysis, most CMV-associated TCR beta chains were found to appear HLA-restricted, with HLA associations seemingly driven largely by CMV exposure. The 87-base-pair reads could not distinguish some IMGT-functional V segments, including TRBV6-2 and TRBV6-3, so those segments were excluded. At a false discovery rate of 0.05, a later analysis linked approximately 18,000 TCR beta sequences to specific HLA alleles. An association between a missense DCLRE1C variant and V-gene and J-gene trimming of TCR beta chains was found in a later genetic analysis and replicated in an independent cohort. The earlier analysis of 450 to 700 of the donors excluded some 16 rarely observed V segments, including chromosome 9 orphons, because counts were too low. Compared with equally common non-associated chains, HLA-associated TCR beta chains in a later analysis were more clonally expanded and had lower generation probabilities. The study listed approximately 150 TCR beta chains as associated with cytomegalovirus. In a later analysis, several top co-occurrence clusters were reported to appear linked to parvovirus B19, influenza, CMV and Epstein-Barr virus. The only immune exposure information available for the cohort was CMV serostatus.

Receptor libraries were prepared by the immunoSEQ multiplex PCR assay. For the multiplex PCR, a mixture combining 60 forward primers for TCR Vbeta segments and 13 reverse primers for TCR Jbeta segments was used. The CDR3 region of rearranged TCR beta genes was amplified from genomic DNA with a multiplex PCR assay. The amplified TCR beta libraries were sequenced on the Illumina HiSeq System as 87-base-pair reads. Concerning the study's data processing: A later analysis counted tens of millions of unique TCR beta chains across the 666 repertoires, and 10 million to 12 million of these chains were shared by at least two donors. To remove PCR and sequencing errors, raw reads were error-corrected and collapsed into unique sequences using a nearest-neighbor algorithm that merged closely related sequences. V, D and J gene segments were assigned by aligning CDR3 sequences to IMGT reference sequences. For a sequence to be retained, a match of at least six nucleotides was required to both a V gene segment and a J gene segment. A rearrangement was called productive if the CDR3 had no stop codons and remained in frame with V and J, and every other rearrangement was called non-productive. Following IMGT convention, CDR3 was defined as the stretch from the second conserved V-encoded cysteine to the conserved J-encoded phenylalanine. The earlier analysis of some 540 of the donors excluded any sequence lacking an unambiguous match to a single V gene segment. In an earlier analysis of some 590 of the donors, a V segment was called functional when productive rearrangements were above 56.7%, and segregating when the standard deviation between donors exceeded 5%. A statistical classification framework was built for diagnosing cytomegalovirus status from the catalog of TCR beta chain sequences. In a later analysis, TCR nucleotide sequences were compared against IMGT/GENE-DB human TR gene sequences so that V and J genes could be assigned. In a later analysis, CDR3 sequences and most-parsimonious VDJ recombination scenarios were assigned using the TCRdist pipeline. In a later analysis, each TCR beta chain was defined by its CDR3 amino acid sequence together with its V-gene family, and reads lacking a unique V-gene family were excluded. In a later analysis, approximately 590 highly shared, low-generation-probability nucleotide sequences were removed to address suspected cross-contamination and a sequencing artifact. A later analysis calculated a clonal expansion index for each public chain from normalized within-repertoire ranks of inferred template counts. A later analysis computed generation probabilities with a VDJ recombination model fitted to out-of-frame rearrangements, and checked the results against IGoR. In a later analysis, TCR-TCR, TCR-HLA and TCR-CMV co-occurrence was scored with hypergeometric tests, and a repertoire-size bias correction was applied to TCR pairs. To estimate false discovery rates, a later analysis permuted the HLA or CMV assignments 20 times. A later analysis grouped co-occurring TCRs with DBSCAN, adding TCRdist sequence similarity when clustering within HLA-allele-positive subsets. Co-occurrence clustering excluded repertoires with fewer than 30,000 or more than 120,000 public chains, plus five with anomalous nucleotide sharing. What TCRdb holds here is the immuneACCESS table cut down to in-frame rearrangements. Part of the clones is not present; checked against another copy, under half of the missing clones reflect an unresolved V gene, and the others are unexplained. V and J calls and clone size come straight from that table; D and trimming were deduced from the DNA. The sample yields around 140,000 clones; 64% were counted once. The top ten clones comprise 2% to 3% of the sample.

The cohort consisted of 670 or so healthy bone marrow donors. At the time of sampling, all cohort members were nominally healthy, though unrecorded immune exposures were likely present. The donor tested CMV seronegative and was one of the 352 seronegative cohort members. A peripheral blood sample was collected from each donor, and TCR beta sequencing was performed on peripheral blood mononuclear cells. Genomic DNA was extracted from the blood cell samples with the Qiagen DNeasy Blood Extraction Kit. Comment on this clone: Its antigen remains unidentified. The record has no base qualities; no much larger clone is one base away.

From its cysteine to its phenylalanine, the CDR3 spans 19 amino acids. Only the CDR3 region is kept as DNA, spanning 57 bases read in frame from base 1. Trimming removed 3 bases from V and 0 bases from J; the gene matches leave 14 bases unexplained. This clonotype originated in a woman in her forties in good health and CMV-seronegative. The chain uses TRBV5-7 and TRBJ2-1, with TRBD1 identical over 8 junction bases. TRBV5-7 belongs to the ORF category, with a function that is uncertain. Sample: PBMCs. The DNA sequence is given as TGTGCCAGCAGCTGGAGGGGGACAGGCCCCATCAGCTCCTACAATGAGCAGTTCTTC. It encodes CASSWRGTGPISSYNEQFF.